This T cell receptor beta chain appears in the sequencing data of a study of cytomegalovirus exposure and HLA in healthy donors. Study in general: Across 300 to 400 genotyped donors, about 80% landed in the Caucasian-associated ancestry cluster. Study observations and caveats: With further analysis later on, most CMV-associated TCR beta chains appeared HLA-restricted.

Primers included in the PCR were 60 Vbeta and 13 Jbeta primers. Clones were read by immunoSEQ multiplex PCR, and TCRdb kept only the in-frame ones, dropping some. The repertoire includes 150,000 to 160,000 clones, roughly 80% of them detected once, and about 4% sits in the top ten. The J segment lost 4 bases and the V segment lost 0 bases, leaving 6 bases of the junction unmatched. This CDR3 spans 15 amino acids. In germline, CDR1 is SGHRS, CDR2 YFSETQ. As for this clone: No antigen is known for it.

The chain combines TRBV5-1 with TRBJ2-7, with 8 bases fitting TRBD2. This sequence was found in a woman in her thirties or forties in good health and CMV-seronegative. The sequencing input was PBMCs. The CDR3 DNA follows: TGCGCCAGCAGCTTGGATAGCGGGAAGTCATACGAGCAGTACTTC. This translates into CASSLDSGKSYEQYF.